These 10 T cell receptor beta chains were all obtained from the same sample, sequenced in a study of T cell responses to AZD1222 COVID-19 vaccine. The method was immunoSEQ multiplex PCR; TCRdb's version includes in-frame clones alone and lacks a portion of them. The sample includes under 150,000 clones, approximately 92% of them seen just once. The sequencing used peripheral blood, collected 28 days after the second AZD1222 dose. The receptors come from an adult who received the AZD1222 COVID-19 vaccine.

In DNA, the CDR3 is TGTGCCAGTAGTGCGGACAGGGAGTCTGAAGCTTTCTTT. Protein sequence: CASSADRESEAFF. The chain links TRBV19 to TRBJ1-1; 8 nucleotides align to TRBD1. With V trimmed by 5 bases and J by 6 bases, 5 bases remained unmatched. There are 13 residues in the CDR3. Germline V CDR1 and CDR2: LNHDA, SQIVND (reference sequence).

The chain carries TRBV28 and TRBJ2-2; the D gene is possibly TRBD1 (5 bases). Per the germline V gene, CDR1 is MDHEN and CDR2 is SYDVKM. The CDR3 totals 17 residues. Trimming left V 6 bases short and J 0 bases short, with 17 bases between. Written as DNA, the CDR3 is TGTGCCAGCAGATCTTCCAGGGCCTGGGCGAACACCGGGGAGCTGTTTTTT. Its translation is CASRSSRAWANTGELFF.

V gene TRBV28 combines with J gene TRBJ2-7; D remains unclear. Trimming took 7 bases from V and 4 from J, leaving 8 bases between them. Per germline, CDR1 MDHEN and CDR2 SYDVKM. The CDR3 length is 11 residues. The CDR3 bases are TGTGCCAGCACCAAGGCATACGAGCAGTACTTC. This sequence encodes CASTKAYEQYF.

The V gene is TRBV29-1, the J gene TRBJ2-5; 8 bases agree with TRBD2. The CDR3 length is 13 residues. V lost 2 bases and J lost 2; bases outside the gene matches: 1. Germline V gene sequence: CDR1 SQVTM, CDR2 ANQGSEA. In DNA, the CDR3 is TGCAGCGTTGAACCTAGCGGGCAAGAGACCCAGTACTTC. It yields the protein CSVEPSGQETQYF.

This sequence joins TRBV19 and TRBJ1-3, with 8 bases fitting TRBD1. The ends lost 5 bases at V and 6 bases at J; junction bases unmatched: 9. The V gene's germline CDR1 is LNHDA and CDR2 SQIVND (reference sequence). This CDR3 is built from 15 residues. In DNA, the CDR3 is TGTGCCAGTAGTGACCCCGGACAGGGCGAAAACACCATATATTTT. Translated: CASSDPGQGENTIYF.

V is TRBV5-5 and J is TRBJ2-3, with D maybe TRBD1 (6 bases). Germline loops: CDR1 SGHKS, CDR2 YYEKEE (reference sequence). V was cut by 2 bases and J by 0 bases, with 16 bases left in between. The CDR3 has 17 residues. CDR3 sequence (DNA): TGTGCCAGCAGCTTCTCAGGGGCGAGTGCTAGCACAGATACGCAGTATTTT. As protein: CASSFSGASASTDTQYF.

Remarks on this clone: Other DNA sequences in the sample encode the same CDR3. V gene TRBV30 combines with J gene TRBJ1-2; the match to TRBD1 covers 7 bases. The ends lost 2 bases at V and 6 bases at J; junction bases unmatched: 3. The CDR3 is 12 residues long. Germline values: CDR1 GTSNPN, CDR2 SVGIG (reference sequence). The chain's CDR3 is CAWSPTGDGYTF. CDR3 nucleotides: TGTGCCTGGAGTCCCACAGGGGATGGCTACACCTTC.

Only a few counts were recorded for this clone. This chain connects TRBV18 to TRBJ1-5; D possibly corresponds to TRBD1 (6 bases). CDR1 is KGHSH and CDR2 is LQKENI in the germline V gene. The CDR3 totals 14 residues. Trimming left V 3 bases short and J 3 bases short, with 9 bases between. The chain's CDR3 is CASSPDRNNQPQHF. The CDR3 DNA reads TGTGCCAGCTCACCCGACAGGAACAATCAGCCCCAGCATTTT. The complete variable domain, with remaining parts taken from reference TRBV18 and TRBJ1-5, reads NAGVMQNPRHLVRRRGQEARLRCSPMKGHSHVYWYRQLPEEGLKFMVYLQKENIIDESGMPKERFSAEFPKEGPSILRIQQVVRGDSAAYFCASSPDRNNQPQHFGDGTRLSIL.

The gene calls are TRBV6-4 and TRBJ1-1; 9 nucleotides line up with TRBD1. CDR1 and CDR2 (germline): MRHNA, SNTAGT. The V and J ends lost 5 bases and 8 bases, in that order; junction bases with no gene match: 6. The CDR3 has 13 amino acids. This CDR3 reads CASSLTGQGEAFF. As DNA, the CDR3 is TGTGCCAGCAGTTTGACGGGACAGGGAGAAGCTTTCTTT.

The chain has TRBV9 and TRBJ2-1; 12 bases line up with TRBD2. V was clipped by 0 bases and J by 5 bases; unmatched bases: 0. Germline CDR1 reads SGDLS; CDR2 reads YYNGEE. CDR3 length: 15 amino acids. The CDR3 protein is CASSVGLAGDNEQFF. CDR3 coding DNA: TGTGCCAGCAGCGTAGGACTAGCGGGAGACAATGAGCAGTTCTTC.